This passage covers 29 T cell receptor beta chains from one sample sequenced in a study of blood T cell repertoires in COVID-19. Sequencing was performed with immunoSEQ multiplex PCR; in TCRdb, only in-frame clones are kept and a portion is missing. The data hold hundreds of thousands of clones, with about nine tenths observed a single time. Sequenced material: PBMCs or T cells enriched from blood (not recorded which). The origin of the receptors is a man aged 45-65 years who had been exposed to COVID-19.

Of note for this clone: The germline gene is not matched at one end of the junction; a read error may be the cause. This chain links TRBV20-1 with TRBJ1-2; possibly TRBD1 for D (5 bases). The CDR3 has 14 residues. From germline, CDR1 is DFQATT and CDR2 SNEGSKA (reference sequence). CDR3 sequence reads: CSASIPERPKDSRF. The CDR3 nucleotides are TGCAGTGCTAGTATCCCCGAACGACCAAAAGACAGTAGATTC.

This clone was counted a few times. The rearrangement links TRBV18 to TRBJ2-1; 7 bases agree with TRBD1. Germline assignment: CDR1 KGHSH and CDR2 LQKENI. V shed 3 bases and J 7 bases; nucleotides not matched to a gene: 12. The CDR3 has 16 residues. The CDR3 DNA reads TGTGCCAGCTCACCGACCGATACTAGGGGACAGAATGAGCAGTTCTTC. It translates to CASSPTDTRGQNEQFF.

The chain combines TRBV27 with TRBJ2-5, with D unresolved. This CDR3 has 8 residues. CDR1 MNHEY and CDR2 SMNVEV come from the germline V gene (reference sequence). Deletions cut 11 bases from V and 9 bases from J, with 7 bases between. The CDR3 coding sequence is TGTGCCCTCCCCGCCCAGTACTTC. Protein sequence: CALPAQYF.

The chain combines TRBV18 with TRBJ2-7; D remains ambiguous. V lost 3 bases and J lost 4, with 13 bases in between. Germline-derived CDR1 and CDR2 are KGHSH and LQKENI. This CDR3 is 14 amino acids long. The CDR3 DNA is TGTGCCAGCTCACCGGCGGCTCCGCTATACGAGCAGTACGTC. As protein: CASSPAAPLYEQYV.

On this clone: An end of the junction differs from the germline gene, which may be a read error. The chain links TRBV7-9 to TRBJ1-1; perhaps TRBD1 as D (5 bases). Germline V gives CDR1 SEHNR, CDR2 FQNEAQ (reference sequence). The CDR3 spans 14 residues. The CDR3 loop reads CASSLEGRNSEAFF. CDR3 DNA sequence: TGTGCCAGCAGCCTAGAGGGGAGGAACTCTGAAGCTTTCTTT. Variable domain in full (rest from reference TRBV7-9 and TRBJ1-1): DTGVSQNPRHKITKRGQNVTFRCDPISEHNRLYWYRQTLGQGPEFLTYFQNEAQLEKSRLLSDRFSAERPKGSFSTLEIQRTEQGDSAMYLCASSLEGRNSEAFFGQGTRLTVV.

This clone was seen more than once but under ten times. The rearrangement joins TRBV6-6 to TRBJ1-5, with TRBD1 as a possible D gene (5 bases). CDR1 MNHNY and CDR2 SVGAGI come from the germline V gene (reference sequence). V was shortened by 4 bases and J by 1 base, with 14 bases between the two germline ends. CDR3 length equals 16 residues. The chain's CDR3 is CASSFTVGASNQPQHF. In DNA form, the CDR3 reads TGTGCCAGCAGTTTCACGGTTGGGGCGAGCAATCAGCCCCAGCATTTT.

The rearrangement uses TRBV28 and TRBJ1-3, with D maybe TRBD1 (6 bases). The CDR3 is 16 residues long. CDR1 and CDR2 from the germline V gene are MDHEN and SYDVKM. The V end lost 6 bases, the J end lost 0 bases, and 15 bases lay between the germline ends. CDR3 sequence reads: CASSPGGQSSGNTIYF. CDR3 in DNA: TGTGCCAGCAGCCCAGGTGGACAGAGCTCTGGAAACACCATATATTTT.

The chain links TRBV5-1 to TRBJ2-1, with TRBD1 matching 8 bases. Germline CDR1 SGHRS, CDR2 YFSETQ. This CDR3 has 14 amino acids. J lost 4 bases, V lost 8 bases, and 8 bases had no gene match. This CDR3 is CASFPGQAYNEQFF. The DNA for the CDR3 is TGCGCCAGTTTCCCGGGACAGGCTTACAATGAGCAGTTCTTC.

CDR3 nucleotide sequence: TGTGCCAGCAGCAAAACTAGCGGGCCCTACAATGAGCAGTTCTTC. Translation gives CASSKTSGPYNEQFF. V is TRBV9 and J is TRBJ2-1, with 9 bases matching TRBD2. The V gene's germline CDR1 is SGDLS and CDR2 YYNGEE. The CDR3 covers 15 residues. V shed 4 bases and J 2 bases; nucleotides not matched to a gene: 4.

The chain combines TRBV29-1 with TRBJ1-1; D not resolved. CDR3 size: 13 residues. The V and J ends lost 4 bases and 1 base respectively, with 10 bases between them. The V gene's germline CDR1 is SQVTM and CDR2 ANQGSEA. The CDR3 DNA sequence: TGCAGCGTTGGGACTGATCGGAACACTGAAGCTTTCTTT. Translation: CSVGTDRNTEAFF. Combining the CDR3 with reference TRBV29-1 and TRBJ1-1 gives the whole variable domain SAVISQKPSRDICQRGTSLTIQCQVDSQVTMMFWYRQQPGQSLTLIATANQGSEATYESGFVIDKFPISRPNLTFSTLTVSNMSPEDSSIYLCSVGTDRNTEAFFGQGTRLTVV.

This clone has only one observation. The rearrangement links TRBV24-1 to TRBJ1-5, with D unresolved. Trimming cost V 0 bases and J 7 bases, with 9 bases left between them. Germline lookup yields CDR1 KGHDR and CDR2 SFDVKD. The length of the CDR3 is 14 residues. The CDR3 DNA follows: TGTGCCACCAGTGATTTGTCCACGGGGCAGCCCCAGCATTTT. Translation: CATSDLSTGQPQHF.

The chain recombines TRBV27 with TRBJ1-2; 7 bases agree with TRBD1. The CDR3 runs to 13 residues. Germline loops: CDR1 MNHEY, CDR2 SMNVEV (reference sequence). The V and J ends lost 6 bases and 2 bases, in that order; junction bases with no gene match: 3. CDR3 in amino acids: CASRVTGNYGYTF. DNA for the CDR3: TGTGCCAGCAGGGTGACAGGGAACTATGGCTACACCTTC.

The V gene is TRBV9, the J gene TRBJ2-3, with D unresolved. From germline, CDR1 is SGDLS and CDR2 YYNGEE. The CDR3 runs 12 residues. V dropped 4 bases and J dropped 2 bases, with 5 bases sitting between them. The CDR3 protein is CASSYNTDTQYF. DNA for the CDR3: TGTGCCAGCAGCTACAACACAGATACGCAGTATTTT.

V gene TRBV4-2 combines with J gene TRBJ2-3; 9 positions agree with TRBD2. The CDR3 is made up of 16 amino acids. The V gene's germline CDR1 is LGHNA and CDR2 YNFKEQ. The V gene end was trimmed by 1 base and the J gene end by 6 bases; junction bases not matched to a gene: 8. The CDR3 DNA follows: TGTGCCAGCAGCCAAGGGCGGGAGGGTATGGGGGATACGCAGTATTTT. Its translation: CASSQGREGMGDTQYF.

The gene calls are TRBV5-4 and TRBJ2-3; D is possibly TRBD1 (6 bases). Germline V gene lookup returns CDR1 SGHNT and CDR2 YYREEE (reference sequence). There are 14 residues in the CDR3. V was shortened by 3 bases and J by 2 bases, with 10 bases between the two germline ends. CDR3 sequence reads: CASSSTGYTDTQYF. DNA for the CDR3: TGTGCCAGCAGCTCGACAGGTTACACAGATACGCAGTATTTT.

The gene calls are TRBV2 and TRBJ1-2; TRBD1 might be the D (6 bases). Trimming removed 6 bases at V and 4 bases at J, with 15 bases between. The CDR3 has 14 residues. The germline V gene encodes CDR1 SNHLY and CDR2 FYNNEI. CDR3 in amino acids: CASSQQGPLYGYTF. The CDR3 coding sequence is TGTGCCAGCAGCCAACAGGGACCCCTCTATGGCTACACCTTC.

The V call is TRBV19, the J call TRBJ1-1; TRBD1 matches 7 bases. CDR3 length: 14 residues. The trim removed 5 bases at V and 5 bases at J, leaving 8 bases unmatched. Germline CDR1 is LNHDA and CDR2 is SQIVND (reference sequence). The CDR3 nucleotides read TGTGCCAGTAGTCTCAACAGGGGTTGGACTGAAGCTTTCTTT. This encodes CASSLNRGWTEAFF.

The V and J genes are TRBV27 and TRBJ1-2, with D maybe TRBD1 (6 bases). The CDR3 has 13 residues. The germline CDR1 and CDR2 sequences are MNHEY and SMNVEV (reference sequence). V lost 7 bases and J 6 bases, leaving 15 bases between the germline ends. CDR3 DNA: TGTGCCAGCACCCAACTGGGGGGGCATGGCTACACCTTC. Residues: CASTQLGGHGYTF.

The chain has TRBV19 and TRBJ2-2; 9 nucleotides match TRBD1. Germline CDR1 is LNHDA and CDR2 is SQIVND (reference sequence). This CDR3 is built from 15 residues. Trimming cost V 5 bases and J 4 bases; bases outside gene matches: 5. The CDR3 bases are TGTGCCAGTAGTTCCGGGACAGGGTTCACCGGGGAGCTGTTTTTT. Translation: CASSSGTGFTGELFF.

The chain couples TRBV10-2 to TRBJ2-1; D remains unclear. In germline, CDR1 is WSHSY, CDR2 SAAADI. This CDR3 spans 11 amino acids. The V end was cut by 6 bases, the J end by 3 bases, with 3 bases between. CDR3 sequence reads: CASRSYNEQFF. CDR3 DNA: TGCGCCAGCAGGAGCTACAATGAGCAGTTCTTC.

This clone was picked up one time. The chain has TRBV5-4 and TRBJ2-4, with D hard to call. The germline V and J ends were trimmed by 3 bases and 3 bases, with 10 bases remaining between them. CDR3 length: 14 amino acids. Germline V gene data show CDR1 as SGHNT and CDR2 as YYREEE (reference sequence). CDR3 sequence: CASSSEYGKNIQYF. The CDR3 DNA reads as TGTGCCAGCAGCTCCGAGTACGGCAAAAACATTCAGTACTTC.

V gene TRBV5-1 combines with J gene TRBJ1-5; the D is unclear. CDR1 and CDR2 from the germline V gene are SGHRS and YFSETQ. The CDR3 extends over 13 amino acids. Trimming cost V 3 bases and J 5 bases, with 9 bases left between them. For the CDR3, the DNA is TGCGCCAGCAGCTCCTACCCTGATCAGCCCCAGCATTTT. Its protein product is CASSSYPDQPQHF.

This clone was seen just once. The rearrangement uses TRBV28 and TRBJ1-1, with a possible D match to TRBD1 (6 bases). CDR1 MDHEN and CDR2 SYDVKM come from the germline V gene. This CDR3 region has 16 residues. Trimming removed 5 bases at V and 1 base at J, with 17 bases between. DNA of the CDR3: TGTGCCAGCAGTCTCGGGGGGACAAGGTCGAACACTGAAGCTTTCTTT. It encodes CASSLGGTRSNTEAFF.

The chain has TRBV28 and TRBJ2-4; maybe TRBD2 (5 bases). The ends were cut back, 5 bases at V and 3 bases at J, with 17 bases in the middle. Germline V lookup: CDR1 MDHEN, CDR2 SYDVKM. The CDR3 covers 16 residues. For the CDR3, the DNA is TGTGCCAGCAGTCTTTTTGAGCGGATACACAAAAACATTCAGTACTTC. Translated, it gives CASSLFERIHKNIQYF.

For the CDR3, the DNA is TGTGCCAGCAGCCGGGACACGGGTTATAATTCACCCCTCCACTTT. This sequence encodes CASSRDTGYNSPLHF. V is TRBV6-5 and J is TRBJ1-6; tentative D call: TRBD1 (6 bases). Germline values: CDR1 MNHEY, CDR2 SVGAGI. Trimming removed 6 bases at V and 4 bases at J, with 13 bases between. The CDR3 consists of 15 residues.

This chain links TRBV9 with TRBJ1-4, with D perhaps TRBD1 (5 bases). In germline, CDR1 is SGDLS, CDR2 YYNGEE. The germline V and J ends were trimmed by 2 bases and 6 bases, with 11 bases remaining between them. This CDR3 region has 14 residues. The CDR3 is CASSVSGRDEKLFF. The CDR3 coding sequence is TGTGCCAGCAGCGTCTCAGGGAGGGATGAAAAACTGTTTTTT.

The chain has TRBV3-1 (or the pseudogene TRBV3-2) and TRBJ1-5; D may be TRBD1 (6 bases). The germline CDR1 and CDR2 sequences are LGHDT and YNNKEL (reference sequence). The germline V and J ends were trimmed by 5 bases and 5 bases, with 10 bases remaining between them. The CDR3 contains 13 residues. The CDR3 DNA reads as TGTGCCAGCAGCGGACAGTCAGATCAGCCCCAGCATTTT. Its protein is CASSGQSDQPQHF.

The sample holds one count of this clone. CDR3 DNA sequence: TGTGCCAGCTCACCAAGACAGGGCGAAGAGACCCAGTACTTC. Translation: CASSPRQGEETQYF. The chain employs TRBV18 and TRBJ2-5, with TRBD1 identical over 7 bases. The CDR3 sequence is 14 residues long. Trimming took 2 bases from V and 3 from J; bases not matched to a gene: 3. CDR1 KGHSH and CDR2 LQKENI come from the germline V gene.

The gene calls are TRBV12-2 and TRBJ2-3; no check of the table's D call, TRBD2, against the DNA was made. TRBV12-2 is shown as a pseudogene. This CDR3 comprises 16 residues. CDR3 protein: CASRPPESGSTDTQYF. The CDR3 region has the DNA TGTGCAAGTCGCCCGCCGGAAAGCGGGAGCACAGATACGCAGTATTTT.